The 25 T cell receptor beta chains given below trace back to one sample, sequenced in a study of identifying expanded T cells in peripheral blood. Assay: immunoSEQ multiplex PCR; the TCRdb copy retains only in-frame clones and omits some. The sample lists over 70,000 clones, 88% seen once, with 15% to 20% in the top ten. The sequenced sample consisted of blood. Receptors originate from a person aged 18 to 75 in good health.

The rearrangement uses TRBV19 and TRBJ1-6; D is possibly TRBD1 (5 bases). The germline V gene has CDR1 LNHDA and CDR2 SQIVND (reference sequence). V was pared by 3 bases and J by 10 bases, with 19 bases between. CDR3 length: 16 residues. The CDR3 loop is CASSMGRGTSGSPLHF. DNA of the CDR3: TGTGCCAGTAGTATGGGGAGGGGAACGTCGGGATCACCCCTCCACTTT.

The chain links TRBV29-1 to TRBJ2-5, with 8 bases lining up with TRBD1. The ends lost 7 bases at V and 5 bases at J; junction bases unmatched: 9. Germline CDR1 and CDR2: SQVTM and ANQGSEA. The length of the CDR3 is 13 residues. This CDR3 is CSASGGPWETQYF. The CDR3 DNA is TGCAGCGCTTCAGGGGGCCCATGGGAGACCCAGTACTTC.

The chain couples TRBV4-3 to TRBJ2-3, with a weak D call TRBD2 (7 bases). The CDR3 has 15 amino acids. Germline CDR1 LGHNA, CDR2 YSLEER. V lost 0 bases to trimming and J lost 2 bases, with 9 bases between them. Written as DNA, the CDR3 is TGCGCCAGCAGCCAAGATCGGGGGGCCACAGATACGCAGTATTTT. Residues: CASSQDRGATDTQYF.

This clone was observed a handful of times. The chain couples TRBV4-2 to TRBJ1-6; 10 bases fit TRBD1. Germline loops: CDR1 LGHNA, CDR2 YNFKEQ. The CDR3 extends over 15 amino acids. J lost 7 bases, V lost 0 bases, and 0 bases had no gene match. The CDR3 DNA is TGTGCCAGCAGCCAAGAGACAGGGGGCAATTCACCCCTCCACTTT. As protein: CASSQETGGNSPLHF.

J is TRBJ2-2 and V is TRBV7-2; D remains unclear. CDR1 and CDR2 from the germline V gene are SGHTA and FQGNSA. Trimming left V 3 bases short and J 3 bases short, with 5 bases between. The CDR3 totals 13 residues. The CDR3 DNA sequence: TGTGCCAGCAGCTTGCAGTACACCGGGGAGCTGTTTTTT. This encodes CASSLQYTGELFF.

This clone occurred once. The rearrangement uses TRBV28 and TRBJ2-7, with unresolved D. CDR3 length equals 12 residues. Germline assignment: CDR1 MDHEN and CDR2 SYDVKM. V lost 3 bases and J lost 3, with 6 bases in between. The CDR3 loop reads CASSFSNYEQYF. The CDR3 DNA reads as TGTGCCAGCAGTTTTTCAAACTACGAGCAGTACTTC.

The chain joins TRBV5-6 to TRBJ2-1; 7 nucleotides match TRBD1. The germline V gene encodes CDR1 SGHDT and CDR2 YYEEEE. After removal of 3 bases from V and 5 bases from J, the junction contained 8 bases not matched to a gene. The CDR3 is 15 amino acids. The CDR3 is CASSSRQGWDNEQFF. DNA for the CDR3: TGTGCCAGCAGCTCCAGACAGGGTTGGGACAATGAGCAGTTCTTC.

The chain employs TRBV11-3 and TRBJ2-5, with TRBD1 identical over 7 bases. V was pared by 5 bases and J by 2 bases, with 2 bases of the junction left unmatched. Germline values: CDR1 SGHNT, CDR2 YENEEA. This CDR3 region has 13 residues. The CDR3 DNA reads TGTGCCAGCAGCCCGGGACAGCAAGAGACCCAGTACTTC. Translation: CASSPGQQETQYF.

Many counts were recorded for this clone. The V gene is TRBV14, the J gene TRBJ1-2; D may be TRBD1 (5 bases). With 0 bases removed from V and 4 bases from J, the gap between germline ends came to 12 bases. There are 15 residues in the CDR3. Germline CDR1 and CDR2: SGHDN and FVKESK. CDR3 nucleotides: TGTGCCAGCAGCCAAGATCACATTGGGACCTATGGCTACACCTTC. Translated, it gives CASSQDHIGTYGYTF.

The CDR3 DNA sequence: TGTGCCAGCAGTCTAGCGGGGGGGCACAATGAGCAGTTCTTC. This gives the protein CASSLAGGHNEQFF. The V call is TRBV6-5, the J call TRBJ2-1; 12 bases match TRBD2. Germline trimming cut 5 bases from V and 5 bases from J; bases unmatched to any gene: 1. From germline, CDR1 is MNHEY and CDR2 SVGAGI. The CDR3 is 14 amino acids.

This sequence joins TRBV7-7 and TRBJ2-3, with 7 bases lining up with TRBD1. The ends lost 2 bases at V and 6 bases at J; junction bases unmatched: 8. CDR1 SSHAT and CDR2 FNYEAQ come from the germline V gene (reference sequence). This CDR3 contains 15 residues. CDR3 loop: CASSLIGGTVDTQYF. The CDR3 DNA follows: TGTGCCAGCAGCTTAATAGGGGGCACAGTGGATACGCAGTATTTT. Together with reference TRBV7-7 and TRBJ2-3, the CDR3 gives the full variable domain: GAGVSQSPRYKVTKRGQDVTLRCDPISSHATLYWYQQALGQGPEFLTYFNYEAQPDKSGLPSDRFSAERPEGSISTLTIQRTEQRDSAMYRCASSLIGGTVDTQYFGPGTRLTVL.

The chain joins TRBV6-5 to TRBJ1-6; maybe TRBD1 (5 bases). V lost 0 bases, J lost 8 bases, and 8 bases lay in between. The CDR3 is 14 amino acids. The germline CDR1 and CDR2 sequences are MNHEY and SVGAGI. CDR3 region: CASSYSRGDSPLHF. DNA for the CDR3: TGTGCCAGCAGTTACTCGCGGGGGGATTCACCCCTCCACTTT.

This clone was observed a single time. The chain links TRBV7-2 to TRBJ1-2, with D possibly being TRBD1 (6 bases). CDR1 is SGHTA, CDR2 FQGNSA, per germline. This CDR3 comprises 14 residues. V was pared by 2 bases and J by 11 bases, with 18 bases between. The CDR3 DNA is TGTGCCAGCAGCTTAACCACAGGGCATTACGGTTACACCTTC. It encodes CASSLTTGHYGYTF.

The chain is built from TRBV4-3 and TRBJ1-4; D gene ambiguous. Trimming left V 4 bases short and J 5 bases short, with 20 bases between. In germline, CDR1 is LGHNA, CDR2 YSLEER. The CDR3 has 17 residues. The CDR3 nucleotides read TGCGCCAGCAGCCGAGGGCGCGGCGGACTGAGGAATGAAAAACTGTTTTTT. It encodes CASSRGRGGLRNEKLFF.

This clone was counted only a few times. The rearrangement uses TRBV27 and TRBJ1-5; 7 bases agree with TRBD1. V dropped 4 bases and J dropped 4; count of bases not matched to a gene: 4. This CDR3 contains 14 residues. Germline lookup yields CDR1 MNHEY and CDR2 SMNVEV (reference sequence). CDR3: CASSYRDRNQPQHF. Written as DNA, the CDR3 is TGTGCCAGCAGTTACCGGGACAGAAATCAGCCCCAGCATTTT.

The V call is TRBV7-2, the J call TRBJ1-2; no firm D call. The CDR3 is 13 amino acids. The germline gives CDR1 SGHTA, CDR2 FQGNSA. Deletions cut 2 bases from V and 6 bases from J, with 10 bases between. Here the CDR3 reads CASSLIPGDGYTF. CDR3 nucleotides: TGTGCCAGCAGCTTAATTCCTGGGGATGGCTACACCTTC.

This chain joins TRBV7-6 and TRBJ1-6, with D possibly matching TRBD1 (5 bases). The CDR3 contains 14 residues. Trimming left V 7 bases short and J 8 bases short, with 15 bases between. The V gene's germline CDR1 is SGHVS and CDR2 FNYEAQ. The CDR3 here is CASTLGPGDSPLHF. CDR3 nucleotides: TGTGCCAGCACCCTAGGGCCGGGGGATTCACCCCTCCACTTT.

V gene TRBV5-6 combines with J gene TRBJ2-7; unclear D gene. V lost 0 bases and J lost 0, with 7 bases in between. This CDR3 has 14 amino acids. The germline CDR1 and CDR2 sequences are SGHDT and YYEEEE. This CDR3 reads CASSLVGASYEQYF. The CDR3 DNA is TGTGCCAGCAGCTTGGTCGGCGCCTCCTACGAGCAGTACTTC.

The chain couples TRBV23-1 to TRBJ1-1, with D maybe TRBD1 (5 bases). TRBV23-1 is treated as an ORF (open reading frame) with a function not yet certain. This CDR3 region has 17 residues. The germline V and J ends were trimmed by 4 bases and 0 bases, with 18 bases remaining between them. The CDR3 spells CASSLGRGEGLNTEAFF. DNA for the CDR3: TGCGCCAGCAGTCTCGGGAGGGGTGAGGGGCTGAACACTGAAGCTTTCTTT.

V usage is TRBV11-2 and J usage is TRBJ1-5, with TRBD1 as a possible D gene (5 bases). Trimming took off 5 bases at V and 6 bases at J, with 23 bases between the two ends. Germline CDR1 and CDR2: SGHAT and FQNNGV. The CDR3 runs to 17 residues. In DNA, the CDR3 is TGTGCCAGCAGCCAGGGTGGGGCAGGCGCCAGCGCTCAGCCCCAGCATTTT. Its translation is CASSQGGAGASAQPQHF.

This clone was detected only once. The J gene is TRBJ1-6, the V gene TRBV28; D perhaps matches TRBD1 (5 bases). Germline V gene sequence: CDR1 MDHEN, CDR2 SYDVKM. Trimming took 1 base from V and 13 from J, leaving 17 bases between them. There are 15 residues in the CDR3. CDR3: CASSLSSRDAPPLHF. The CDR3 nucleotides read TGTGCCAGCAGTTTATCGTCCAGGGACGCTCCCCCCCTCCACTTT.

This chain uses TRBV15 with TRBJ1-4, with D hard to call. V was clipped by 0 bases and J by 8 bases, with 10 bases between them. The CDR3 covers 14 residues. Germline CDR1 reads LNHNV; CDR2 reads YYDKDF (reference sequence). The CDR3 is CATSREGPWEKLFF. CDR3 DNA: TGTGCCACCAGCAGAGAGGGCCCTTGGGAAAAACTGTTTTTT.

The CDR3 spells CASSEIGRGRRSDTQYF. DNA of the CDR3: TGTGCCAGCAGTGAAATCGGCAGGGGGCGTCGATCAGATACGCAGTATTTT. This chain joins TRBV2 and TRBJ2-3, with 8 nucleotides matching TRBD1. The germline CDR1 and CDR2 sequences are SNHLY and FYNNEI. The length of the CDR3 is 17 residues. Trimming took 2 bases from V and 4 from J; bases not matched to a gene: 11.

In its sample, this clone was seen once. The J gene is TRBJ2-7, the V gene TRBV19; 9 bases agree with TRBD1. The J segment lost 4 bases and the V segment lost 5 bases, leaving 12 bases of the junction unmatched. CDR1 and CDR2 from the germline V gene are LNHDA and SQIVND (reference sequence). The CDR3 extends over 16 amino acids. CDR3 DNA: TGTGCCAGTAGTCACCGACAGGGGGGTTCGCTTTACGAGCAGTACTTC. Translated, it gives CASSHRQGGSLYEQYF.

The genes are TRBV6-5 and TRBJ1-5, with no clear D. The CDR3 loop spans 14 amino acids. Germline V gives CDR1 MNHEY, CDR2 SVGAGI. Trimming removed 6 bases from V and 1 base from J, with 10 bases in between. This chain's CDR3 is CASSPHGSNQPQHF. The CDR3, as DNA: TGTGCCAGCAGCCCACACGGGAGCAATCAGCCCCAGCATTTT.